This TCR beta chain came from a study of CD8 T cells in ankylosing spondylitis. Study-level points and caveats: In synovial fluid and blood from reactive arthritis, some motif variants were previously reported. Researchers reportedly found disease-linked clones significantly enriched in matched ankylosing spondylitis synovial fluid. Among TCR beta sequences, a motif of several highly homologous variants appeared characteristic of ankylosing spondylitis blood.

This clonotype was seen repeatedly, ten times or more. Its antigen is unidentified. V was trimmed by 2 bases and J by 1 base, leaving 6 bases between them. This CDR3 region has 13 residues. Germline V gives CDR1 SGHDT, CDR2 YYEEEE. Molecular-barcoded quantitative 5'-RACE produced these TCR beta libraries. From the 5' RACE reads, TCRdb called clonotypes with MiXCR, one entry per CDR3 protein. The table has roughly 230,000 distinct CDR3 sequences, 10% seen once. The chain is built from TRBV5-6 and TRBJ2-5, with D uncertain. The TCR comes from a male donor with ankylosing spondylitis or in good health (not recorded which). The sequenced sample was blood, either unsorted or a sorted T cell fraction (not recorded which). CDR3 sequence: CASSLAAQETQYF. The CDR3 nucleotides read TGTGCCAGCAGCTTAGCAGCCCAAGAGACCCAGTACTTC.